These 3 T cell receptor beta chains came from one sample sequenced in a study of T cell responses to AZD1222 COVID-19 vaccine. The assay was immunoSEQ multiplex PCR, and TCRdb's table has in-frame clones only and misses some. The sample includes 150,000 to 200,000 clones, 90% to 95% of them seen just once. Here the sequenced sample was peripheral blood, taken on day 0 of AZD1222 vaccination. All receptors come from an adult in good health.

The genes are TRBV27 and TRBJ2-2, with D unresolved. Germline CDR1 is MNHEY and CDR2 is SMNVEV (reference sequence). V was pared by 6 bases and J by 5 bases, with 7 bases between. The CDR3 loop spans 12 amino acids. This CDR3 reads CASSPSTGELFF. Here the CDR3 DNA reads TGTGCCAGCAGCCCTTCTACCGGGGAGCTGTTTTTT.

The V and J genes are TRBV7-6 and TRBJ1-6; weak D call: TRBD1 (6 bases). Per the germline V gene, CDR1 is SGHVS and CDR2 is FNYEAQ. Trimming removed 2 bases from V and 4 bases from J, with 9 bases in between. CDR3 length equals 15 residues. In DNA, the CDR3 is TGTGCCAGCAGCTTAAGCGGACAGTATAATTCACCCCTCCACTTT. It is translated as CASSLSGQYNSPLHF.

The DNA of the CDR3 is TGTGCCAGCAGATTGTCCGGAGGCCACGAGCAGTACTTC. Its translation is CASRLSGGHEQYF. This sequence joins TRBV28 and TRBJ2-7; weak D call: TRBD2 (5 bases). V lost 6 bases and J 5 bases, leaving 14 bases between the germline ends. There are 13 residues in the CDR3. The germline V gene has CDR1 MDHEN and CDR2 SYDVKM.